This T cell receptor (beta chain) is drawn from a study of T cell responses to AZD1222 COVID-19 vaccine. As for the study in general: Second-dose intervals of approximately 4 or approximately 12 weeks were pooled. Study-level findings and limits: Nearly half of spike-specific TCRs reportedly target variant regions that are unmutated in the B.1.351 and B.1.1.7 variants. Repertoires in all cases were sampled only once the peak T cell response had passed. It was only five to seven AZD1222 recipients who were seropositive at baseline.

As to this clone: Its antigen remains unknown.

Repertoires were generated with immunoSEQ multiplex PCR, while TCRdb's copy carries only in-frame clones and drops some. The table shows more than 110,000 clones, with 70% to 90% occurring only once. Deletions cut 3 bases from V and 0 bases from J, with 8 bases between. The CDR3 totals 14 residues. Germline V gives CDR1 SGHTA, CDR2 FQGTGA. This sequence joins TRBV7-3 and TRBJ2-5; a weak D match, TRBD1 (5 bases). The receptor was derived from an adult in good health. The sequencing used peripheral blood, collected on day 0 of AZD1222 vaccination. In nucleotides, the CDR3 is TGTGCCAGCAGCTTTGACAGCAACCAAGAGACCCAGTACTTC. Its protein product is CASSFDSNQETQYF.